This is a list of T cell receptor beta chains from one sample in a study of T cell changes during pregnancy in multiple sclerosis. This table comes from immunoSEQ multiplex PCR, and its TCRdb copy is limited to in-frame clones, with some not included. The table lists some 100,000 clones, just over 90% of them singletons. Here the sequenced sample was peripheral blood, taken in the second trimester of pregnancy. The receptors shown here come from a female donor with multiple sclerosis, enrolled in a pregnancy study. Both conserved end residues are trimmed from each CDR3.

v_call,j_call,cdr3_aa
TRBV9,TRBJ2-1,ASSVPTREQF
TRBV18,TRBJ1-1,ASSPPAGGNTEAF
TRBV9,TRBJ2-1,ASSPLAPRGGEQF
TRBV6-1,TRBJ2-7,ASREGLAGSYEQY
TRBV13,TRBJ2-7,ASSPWTGEQY
TRBV29-1,TRBJ2-7,SASMSGLARRYEQY
TRBV5-5,TRBJ2-2,ASSLASGANTGELF
TRBV9,TRBJ1-1,ASSVGAGGAAPPEAF
TRBV7-3,TRBJ1-1,ASSLSPSNTEAF
TRBV7-2,TRBJ2-2,ASSFSGDTGELF
TRBV21-1,TRBJ2-7,ASNQPPRVYEQY
TRBV27,TRBJ2-7,ASSRASLHYEQY
TRBV30,TRBJ1-5,AWSPETGRSNQPQH
TRBV19,TRBJ1-1,ASSTRPPDNTEAF
TRBV15,TRBJ2-7,ATSRGDRFTYEQY
TRBV7-2,TRBJ2-2,ASRSDRGRTGELF
TRBV4-1,TRBJ1-4,ASSQDGPGPTTFNEKLF
TRBV6-6,TRBJ1-6,ASSYSPDPLSPLH
TRBV27,TRBJ2-7,ASSSPPGQGARSSYEQY
TRBV6-5,TRBJ1-4,ASSHRGEKLF
TRBV5-1,TRBJ2-3,ASRVGTSGSTDTQY
TRBV6-1,TRBJ1-1,ASSNRGGSDTEAF
TRBV19,TRBJ2-2,ASSPASGYTGELF
TRBV6-1,TRBJ1-5,ASKGLGNQPQH
TRBV11-2,TRBJ2-7,ASSSDGGLSYEQY
TRBV2,TRBJ1-1,ASSEAPGTEAF
TRBV14,TRBJ1-2,ASSQVPGIGYT
TRBV6-1,TRBJ1-5,ASSEIGQGFQPQH
TRBV7-8,TRBJ2-4,ASSLDLGQGGSGIQY
TRBV5-6,TRBJ1-1,ASSLPEGAPWAEAF
TRBV30,TRBJ2-2,AWSLDRSTLHTGELF
TRBV5-1,TRBJ1-5,ASSLDRMSGPQH
TRBV6-5,TRBJ1-1,ASSGLGARGAF
TRBV2,TRBJ2-2,AGRQGSNTGELF
TRBV15,TRBJ2-7,ATSRDLASGRNY
TRBV7-5,TRBJ2-5,VRSPPLAGQETQY
TRBV18,TRBJ1-1,ASSPRQVNTEAF
TRBV27,TRBJ2-2,ASSHGLAGGLTGELF
TRBV2,TRBJ2-3,ASSSLAGGVDTQY
TRBV2,TRBJ2-2,ASRRADDTGELF
TRBV27,TRBJ2-7,ASSPAGGDRGLYEQY
TRBV6-5,TRBJ1-1,ASRTLMIGGEAF
TRBV7-9,TRBJ1-1,ASSLGGGLVNTEAF
TRBV6-6,TRBJ2-7,ASSYVHYEQY
TRBV13,TRBJ1-2,ASSLRGIERSYGYT
TRBV10-3,TRBJ1-1,ASRGTEGPGAF
TRBV9,TRBJ1-1,ASSAAPGTQNTEAF
TRBV5-4,TRBJ2-7,ASSSPGLGETYEQY
TRBV23-1,TRBJ1-1,ASSQPGQGVNTEAF
TRBV18,TRBJ1-1,ASSPPVPGQGRAF
TRBV10-1,TRBJ1-3,ASSELQGGRNTIY
TRBV2,TRBJ2-7,ASRAGAEHEQY
TRBV7-7,TRBJ2-2,ASSSDSGRATGELF
TRBV11-2,TRBJ1-4,ASSLRLTDRGEKLF